What follows are 10 T cell receptor beta chains derived from one specimen sequenced in a study of shared clonotypes between healthy human individuals. The data were produced by immunoSEQ multiplex PCR, yet TCRdb's version contains in-frame clones alone and is incomplete. The sample holds 640,000 or so clones, 72% seen once. What was sequenced was memory CD4+ T cells sorted from blood. Subset defined: CD45RA-negative fraction. The receptors derive from a woman younger than 45 in good health.

The chain links TRBV4-1 to TRBJ1-5; TRBD1 matches at 8 bases. V shed 4 bases and J 7 bases; nucleotides not matched to a gene: 6. The CDR3 is made up of 14 amino acids. CDR1 and CDR2 from the germline V gene are MGHRA and YSYEKL. The CDR3 DNA reads as TGCGCCAGCAGCCGGACAGGGATCGAACAGCCCCAGCATTTT. This encodes CASSRTGIEQPQHF.

This rearrangement joins TRBV5-8 to TRBJ2-7; D is perhaps TRBD1 (5 bases). Germline V gene lookup returns CDR1 SGHTS and CDR2 YDEGEE. Trimming left V 1 base short and J 6 bases short, with 14 bases between. The CDR3 runs to 14 residues. The CDR3 sequence is CASSLLVGRGEQYF. In nucleotides, the CDR3 is TGTGCCAGCAGCTTGTTGGTCGGTAGGGGCGAGCAGTACTTC.

The chain carries TRBV19 and TRBJ2-7, with TRBD2 matching 7 bases. The CDR3 has 15 residues. Germline V gene sequence: CDR1 LNHDA, CDR2 SQIVND (reference sequence). The J segment lost 3 bases and the V segment lost 3 bases, leaving 8 bases of the junction unmatched. CDR3: CASSMVGGRFYEQYF. In DNA form, the CDR3 reads TGTGCCAGTAGTATGGTTGGCGGGAGATTCTACGAGCAGTACTTC.

As regards this clone: Within the sample, other DNA sequences also encode this same CDR3. The chain employs TRBV9 and TRBJ2-7; D is perhaps TRBD1 (5 bases). In germline, CDR1 is SGDLS, CDR2 YYNGEE. Trimming removed 0 bases at V and 3 bases at J, with 7 bases between. This CDR3 spans 13 amino acids. The CDR3 sequence is CASSVDQGYEQYF. For the CDR3, the DNA is TGTGCCAGCAGCGTAGATCAGGGCTACGAGCAGTACTTC.

The J gene is TRBJ1-1, the V gene TRBV21-1; the D call TRBD1 from the table was never checked on the DNA. TRBV21-1 is a documented pseudogene. CDR3 length equals 20 residues. The CDR3 nucleotides are TGTGCCAGCAGCAAAAGGGGGTGGATCTTAGAGGGGACGATGAACACTGAAGCTTTCTTT. Translating gives CASSKRGWILEGTMNTEAFF.

CDR3 bases: TGTGCCAGCAGCAAAGAGCGGGAGGAAGGCCACGAGCAGTACTTC. This codes for CASSKEREEGHEQYF. The gene calls are TRBV21-1 and TRBJ2-7; the table's D gene call, TRBD2, was not cross checked with the DNA. TRBV21-1 is an annotated pseudogene. This CDR3 is built from 15 residues.

V and J are TRBV28 and TRBJ1-4, with 10 nucleotides matching TRBD1. The V gene's germline CDR1 is MDHEN and CDR2 SYDVKM. J gave up 5 bases and V 5 bases, and 5 bases lay outside the gene matches. The CDR3 extends over 15 amino acids. The CDR3 is CASSGQGGMNEKLFF. DNA of the CDR3: TGTGCCAGCAGTGGACAGGGGGGGATGAATGAAAAACTGTTTTTT. The whole variable domain, remainder taken from reference TRBV28 and TRBJ1-4, is DVKVTQSSRYLVKRTGEKVFLECVQDMDHENMFWYRQDPGLGLRLIYFSYDVKMKEKGDIPEGYSVSREKKERFSLILESASTNQTSMYLCASSGQGGMNEKLFFGSGTQLSVL.

The V and J genes are TRBV13 and TRBJ2-6; 9 bases map to TRBD1. CDR3 length: 18 residues. Germline V CDR1 and CDR2: PRHDT, FYEKMQ (reference sequence). The V gene end was trimmed by 7 bases and the J gene end by 4 bases; junction bases not matched to a gene: 14. In nucleotides, the CDR3 is TGTGCCAGCATCCGAAGGGACAGGGCGACCGCGGGGGCCAACGTCCTGACTTTC. This translates into CASIRRDRATAGANVLTF.

In its sample, this clone was seen once. This may come from a read error, since a much larger clone is one base off. The CDR3 is CASSKETQYF. The CDR3 nucleotides are TGTGCCAGCAGCAAAGAGACCCAGTACTTC. This rearrangement joins TRBV7-9 to TRBJ2-5; D unresolved. From germline, CDR1 is SEHNR and CDR2 FQNEAQ (reference sequence). Trimming stripped 5 bases from V and 3 bases from J, with 1 base between. The CDR3 is made up of 10 amino acids.

This clone was recorded only once. The chain employs TRBV19 and TRBJ2-7, with 7 bases fitting TRBD2. The CDR3 length is 14 residues. V trimming: 6 bases; J trimming: 0 bases; junction bases outside the gene matches: 5. Germline CDR1 reads LNHDA; CDR2 reads SQIVND (reference sequence). Here the CDR3 reads CASSQRGVSYEQYF. Here the CDR3 DNA reads TGTGCCAGTAGCCAGCGGGGTGTCTCCTACGAGCAGTACTTC.